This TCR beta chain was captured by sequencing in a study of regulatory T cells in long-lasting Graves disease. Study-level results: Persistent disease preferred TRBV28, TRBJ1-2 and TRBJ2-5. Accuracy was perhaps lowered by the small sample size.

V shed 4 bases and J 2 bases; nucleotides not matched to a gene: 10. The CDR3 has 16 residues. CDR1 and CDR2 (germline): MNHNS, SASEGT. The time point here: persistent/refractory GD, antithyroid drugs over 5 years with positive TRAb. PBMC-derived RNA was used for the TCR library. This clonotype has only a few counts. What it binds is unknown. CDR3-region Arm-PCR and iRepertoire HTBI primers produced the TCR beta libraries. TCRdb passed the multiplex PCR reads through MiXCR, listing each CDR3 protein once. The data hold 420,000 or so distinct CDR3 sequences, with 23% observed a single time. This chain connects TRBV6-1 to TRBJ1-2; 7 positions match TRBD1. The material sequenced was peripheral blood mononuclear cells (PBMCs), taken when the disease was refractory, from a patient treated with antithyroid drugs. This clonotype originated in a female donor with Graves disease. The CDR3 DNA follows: TGTGCCAGCAGTGTATCGCCGGGACAGACCAACTATGGCTACACCTTC. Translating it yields CASSVSPGQTNYGYTF.